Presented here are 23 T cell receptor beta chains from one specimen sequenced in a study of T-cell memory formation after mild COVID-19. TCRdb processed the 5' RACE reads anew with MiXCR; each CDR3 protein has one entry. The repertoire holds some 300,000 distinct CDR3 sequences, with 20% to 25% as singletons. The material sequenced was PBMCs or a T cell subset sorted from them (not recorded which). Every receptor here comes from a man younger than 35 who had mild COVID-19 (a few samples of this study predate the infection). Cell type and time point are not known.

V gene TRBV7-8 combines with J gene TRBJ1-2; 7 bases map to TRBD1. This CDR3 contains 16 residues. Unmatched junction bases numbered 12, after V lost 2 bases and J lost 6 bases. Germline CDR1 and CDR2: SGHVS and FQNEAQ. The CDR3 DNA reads TGTGCCAGCAGCTTACTCCGGGACAGCCGGAATCATGGCTACACCTTC. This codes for CASSLLRDSRNHGYTF. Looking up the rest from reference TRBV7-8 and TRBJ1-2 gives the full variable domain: GAGVSQSPRYKVAKRGQDVALRCDPISGHVSLFWYQQALGQGPEFLTYFQNEAQLDKSGLPSDRFFAERPEGSVSTLKIQRTQQEDSAVYLCASSLLRDSRNHGYTFGSGTRLTVV.

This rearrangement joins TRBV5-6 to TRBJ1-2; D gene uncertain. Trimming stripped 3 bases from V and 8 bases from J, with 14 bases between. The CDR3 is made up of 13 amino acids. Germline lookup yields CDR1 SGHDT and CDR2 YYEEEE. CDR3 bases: TGTGCCAGCAGCTCCCCGAGTGGGCAGGGCTACACCTTC. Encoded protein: CASSSPSGQGYTF. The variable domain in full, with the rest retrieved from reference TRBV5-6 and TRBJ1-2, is DAGVTQSPTHLIKTRGQQVTLRCSPKSGHDTVSWYQQALGQGPQFIFQYYEEEERQRGNFPDRFSGHQFPNYSSELNVNALLLGDSALYLCASSSPSGQGYTFGSGTRLTVV.

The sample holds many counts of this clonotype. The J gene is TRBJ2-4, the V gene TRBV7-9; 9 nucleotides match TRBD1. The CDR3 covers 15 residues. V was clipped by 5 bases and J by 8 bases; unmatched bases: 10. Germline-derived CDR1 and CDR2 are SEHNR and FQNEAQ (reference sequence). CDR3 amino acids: CASSPPGQGVYIQYF. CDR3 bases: TGTGCCAGCAGCCCGCCGGGACAGGGAGTTTACATTCAGTACTTC.

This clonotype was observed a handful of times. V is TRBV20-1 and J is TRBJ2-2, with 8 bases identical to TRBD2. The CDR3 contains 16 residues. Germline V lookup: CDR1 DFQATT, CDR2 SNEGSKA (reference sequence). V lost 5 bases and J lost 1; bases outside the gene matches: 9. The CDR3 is CSALSVSGKNTGELFF. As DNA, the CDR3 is TGCAGTGCTCTATCCGTTAGCGGGAAGAACACCGGGGAGCTGTTTTTT.

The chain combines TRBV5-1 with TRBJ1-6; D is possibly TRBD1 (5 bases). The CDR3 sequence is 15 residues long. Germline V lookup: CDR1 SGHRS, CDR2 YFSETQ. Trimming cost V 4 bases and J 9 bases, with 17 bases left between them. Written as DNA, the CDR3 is TGCGCCAGCAGCAGCTCGACAGAAGGAATTTCACCCCTCCACTTT. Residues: CASSSSTEGISPLHF.

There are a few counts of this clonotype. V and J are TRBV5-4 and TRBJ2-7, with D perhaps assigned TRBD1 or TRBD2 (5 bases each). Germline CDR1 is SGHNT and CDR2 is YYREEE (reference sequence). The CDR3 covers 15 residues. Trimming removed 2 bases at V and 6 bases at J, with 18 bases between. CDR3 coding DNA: TGTGCCAGCAGCTTCCAGGGTTACGCGGCGGGCGAGCAGTACGTC. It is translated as CASSFQGYAAGEQYV.

Here the CDR3 DNA reads TGTGCCAGCAGTGAATCCCCCGGGCAGGGGTCAGATACGCAGTATTTT. Translation gives CASSESPGQGSDTQYF. The J gene is TRBJ2-3, the V gene TRBV25-1; a weak D match, TRBD1 (6 bases). Germline CDR1 and CDR2: MGHDK and SYGVNS. This CDR3 is built from 16 residues. V lost 1 base and J 4 bases, leaving 15 bases between the germline ends.

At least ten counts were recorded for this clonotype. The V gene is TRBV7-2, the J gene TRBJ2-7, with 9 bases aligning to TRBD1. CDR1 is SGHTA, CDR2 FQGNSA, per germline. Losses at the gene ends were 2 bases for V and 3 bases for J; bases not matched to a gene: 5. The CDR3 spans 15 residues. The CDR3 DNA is TGTGCCAGCAGCTTACAAACGGACAGGGGCTACGAGCAGTACTTC. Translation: CASSLQTDRGYEQYF.

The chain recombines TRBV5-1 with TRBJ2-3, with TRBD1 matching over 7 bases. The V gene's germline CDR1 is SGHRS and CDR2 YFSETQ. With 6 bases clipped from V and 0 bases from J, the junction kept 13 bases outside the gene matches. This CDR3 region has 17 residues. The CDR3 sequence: CASTLTGTVVSTDTQYF. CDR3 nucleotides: TGCGCCAGCACTTTAACCGGGACAGTGGTTAGCACAGATACGCAGTATTTT.

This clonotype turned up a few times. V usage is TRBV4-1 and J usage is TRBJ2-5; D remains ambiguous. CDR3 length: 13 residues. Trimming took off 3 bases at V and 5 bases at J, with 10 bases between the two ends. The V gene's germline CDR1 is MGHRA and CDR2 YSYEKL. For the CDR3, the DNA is TGCGCCAGCAGCCACCCCTCGAGGGAGACCCAGTACTTC. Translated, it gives CASSHPSRETQYF.

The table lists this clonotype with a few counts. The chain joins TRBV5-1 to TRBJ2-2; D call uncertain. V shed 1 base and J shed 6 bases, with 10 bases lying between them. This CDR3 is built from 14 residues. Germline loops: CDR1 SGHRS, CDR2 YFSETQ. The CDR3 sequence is CASSLRVAPGELFF. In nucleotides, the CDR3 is TGCGCCAGCAGCTTGCGGGTGGCCCCCGGGGAGCTGTTTTTT.

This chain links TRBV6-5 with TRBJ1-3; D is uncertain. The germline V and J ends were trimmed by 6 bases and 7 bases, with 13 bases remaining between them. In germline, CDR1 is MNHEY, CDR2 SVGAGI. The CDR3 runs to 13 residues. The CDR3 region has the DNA TGTGCCAGCAGCCCTGTGTACGGGAACACCATATATTTT. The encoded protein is CASSPVYGNTIYF.

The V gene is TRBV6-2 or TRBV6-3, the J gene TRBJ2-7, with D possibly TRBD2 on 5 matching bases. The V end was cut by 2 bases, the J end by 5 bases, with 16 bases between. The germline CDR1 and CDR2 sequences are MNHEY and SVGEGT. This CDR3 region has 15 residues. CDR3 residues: CASSYGGGGFNEQYV. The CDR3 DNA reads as TGTGCCAGCAGTTACGGAGGTGGCGGCTTTAACGAGCAGTACGTC.

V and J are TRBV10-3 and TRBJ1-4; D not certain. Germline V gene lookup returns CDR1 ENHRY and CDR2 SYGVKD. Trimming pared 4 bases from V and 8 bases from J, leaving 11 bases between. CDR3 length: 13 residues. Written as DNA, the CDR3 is TGTGCCATCAGTGGGGCAGGAGGGGAAAAACTGTTTTTT. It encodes CAISGAGGEKLFF.

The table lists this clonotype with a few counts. CDR3 in amino acids: CASSLGHYSNQPQHF. CDR3 nucleotides: TGTGCCAGCAGCCTCGGACACTATAGCAATCAGCCCCAGCATTTT. The gene calls are TRBV3-1 and TRBJ1-5; tentatively, D is TRBD1 (5 bases). Germline loops: CDR1 LGHDT, CDR2 YNNKEL (reference sequence). This CDR3 contains 15 residues. The V end was cut by 4 bases, the J end by 0 bases, with 10 bases between.

DNA of the CDR3: TGTGCCAGCAGTTCACCGGGTTATGGCTACACCTTC. Amino acids: CASSSPGYGYTF. V usage is TRBV12-3 or TRBV12-4 and J usage is TRBJ1-2; D remains ambiguous. With 4 bases removed from V and 5 bases from J, the gap between germline ends came to 8 bases. This CDR3 is 12 amino acids long.

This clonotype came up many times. In nucleotides, the CDR3 is TGCAGTGCCCCACAGGGAGTAACCGGGGAGCTGTTTTTT. Protein sequence: CSAPQGVTGELFF. The V call is TRBV20-1, the J call TRBJ2-2; weak D call: TRBD1 (6 bases). Germline V gives CDR1 DFQATT, CDR2 SNEGSKA (reference sequence). The length of the CDR3 is 13 residues. V lost 6 bases and J lost 5, with 13 bases in between.

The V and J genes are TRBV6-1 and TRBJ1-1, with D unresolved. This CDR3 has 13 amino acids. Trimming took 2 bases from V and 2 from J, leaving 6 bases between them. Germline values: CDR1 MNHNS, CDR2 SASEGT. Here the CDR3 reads CASSERENTEAFF. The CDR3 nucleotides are TGTGCCAGCAGTGAACGGGAAAACACTGAAGCTTTCTTT.

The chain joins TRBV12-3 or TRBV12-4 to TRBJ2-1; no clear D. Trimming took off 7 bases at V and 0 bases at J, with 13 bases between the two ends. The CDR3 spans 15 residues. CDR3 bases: TGTGCCAGCACCTTGGGAAGGAGCTCCTACAATGAGCAGTTCTTC. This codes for CASTLGRSSYNEQFF.

The CDR3 loop reads CASSYSNPRLAGDTQYF. DNA of the CDR3: TGTGCCAGCAGTTACTCGAATCCGAGGCTAGCGGGGGATACGCAGTATTTT. The chain is built from TRBV6-2 or TRBV6-3 and TRBJ2-3, with 9 bases identical to TRBD2. V dropped 0 bases and J dropped 6; count of bases not matched to a gene: 10. CDR1 and CDR2 (germline): MNHEY, SVGEGT. There are 17 residues in the CDR3.

CDR3 sequence: CASRGTGGYNQPQHF. The CDR3, as DNA: TGTGCCAGCAGGGGGACAGGGGGCTACAATCAGCCCCAGCATTTT. The rearrangement links TRBV6-5 to TRBJ1-5; 12 bases agree with TRBD1. This CDR3 is 15 amino acids long. The trim removed 6 bases at V and 3 bases at J, leaving 3 bases unmatched. Germline assignment: CDR1 MNHEY and CDR2 SVGAGI.

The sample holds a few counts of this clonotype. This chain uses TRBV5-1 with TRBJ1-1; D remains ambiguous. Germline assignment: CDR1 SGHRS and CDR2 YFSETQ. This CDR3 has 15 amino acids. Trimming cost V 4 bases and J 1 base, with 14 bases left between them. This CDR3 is CASSPREGRNTEAFF. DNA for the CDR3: TGCGCCAGCAGCCCGCGAGAGGGCAGGAACACTGAAGCTTTCTTT.

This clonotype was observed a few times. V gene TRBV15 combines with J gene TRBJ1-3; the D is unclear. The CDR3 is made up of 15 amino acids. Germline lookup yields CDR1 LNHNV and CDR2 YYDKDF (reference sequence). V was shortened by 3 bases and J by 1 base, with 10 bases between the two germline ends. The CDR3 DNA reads TGTGCCACCAGCAGGGGAGGGAGATCTGGAAACACCATATATTTT. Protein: CATSRGGRSGNTIYF.